One sample yielded the 19 T cell receptor beta chains listed below, sequenced in a study of regulatory T cells in long-lasting Graves disease (dated by TCRdb to 2020 to 2022). Library generation was performed with multiplex PCR. Data came from an Illumina HiSeq 4000. iRepertoire HTBI primers and Arm-PCR amplification of CDR3 regions were used to construct TCR beta libraries. TCRdb handled the public reads itself, with Q25 trimming in fastp and clone calling in MiXCR, and kept productive beta chains. CDR3 protein sequences are deduplicated, and each keeps its most common genes and DNA. Recorded for this sample are 600,000 to 650,000 distinct CDR3 sequences; around 15% of them occurred a single time. In total, the top ten clones hold 15% to 20% of the sample. The time point tag for this specimen amounts to: newly diagnosed GD, antithyroid drugs for less than 3 months. For both TCR sequencing and RNA sequencing, RNA was extracted from PBMCs in TRIzol.

The sample was also reused in another study, on T cells in Graves' hyperthyroidism and ophthalmopathy.

Sequenced here: peripheral blood mononuclear cells (PBMCs), sampled at new diagnosis, from a patient treated with antithyroid drugs. The receptors come from a woman aged 25 to 45 with Graves disease. Donor details come from another sample of the same person, matched by shared clones.

This clonotype was observed many times. The chain's CDR3 is CASSYGAVMNTEAFF. The CDR3, as DNA: TGTGCCAGCAGTTACGGGGCGGTCATGAACACTGAAGCTTTCTTT. The rearrangement uses TRBV6-5 and TRBJ1-1; a possible D gene is TRBD1 (5 bases). The germline CDR1 and CDR2 sequences are MNHEY and SVGAGI. V lost 2 bases, J lost 0 bases, and 10 bases lay in between. CDR3 length: 15 residues.

Ten or more counts support this clonotype. Germline is not matched at one junction end, which may reflect a read error. The V gene is TRBV5-1, the J gene TRBJ2-1, with 10 bases matching TRBD2. The V gene's germline CDR1 is SGHRS and CDR2 YFSETQ. The CDR3 extends over 15 amino acids. CDR3 in amino acids: CASSASGSSYNEQFF. CDR3 in DNA: TGTGCCAGCAGTGCTAGCGGGAGCTCCTACAATGAGCAGTTCTTC.

In this sample, this clonotype turned up many times. The V and J genes are TRBV2 and TRBJ2-7; 7 bases match TRBD1. Germline CDR1 and CDR2: SNHLY and FYNNEI. V shed 6 bases, J shed 7 bases, and the junction held 6 bases outside the gene matches. The CDR3 runs to 12 residues. The CDR3 sequence: CASRGDSREQYF. The CDR3 DNA is TGTGCCAGCAGGGGGGACAGCCGGGAGCAGTACTTC.

Points on this clonotype: Since a much larger clone is just one base distant, this may be a read error. This CDR3 fails to terminate in the conserved phenylalanine or tryptophan, so it likely reflects a read error. This rearrangement joins TRBV2 to TRBJ2-1; 9 positions agree with TRBD1. The CDR3 is 15 amino acids. Trimming cost V 4 bases and J 5 bases; bases outside gene matches: 6. The germline V gene has CDR1 SNHLY and CDR2 FYNNEI. CDR3: CASSGDRGDHNEQFL. The CDR3 bases are TGTGCCAGCAGTGGTGACAGGGGGGACCACAATGAGCAGTTCCTC.

The J gene is TRBJ2-7, the V gene TRBV7-6, with D maybe TRBD2 (5 bases). The CDR3 is 15 amino acids. The V end lost 0 bases, the J end lost 3 bases, and 12 bases lay between the germline ends. Germline V gene sequence: CDR1 SGHVS, CDR2 FNYEAQ. The chain's CDR3 is CASSLALAGGYEQYF. DNA of the CDR3: TGTGCCAGCAGCTTAGCCTTGGCAGGAGGCTACGAGCAGTACTTC.

This clonotype was detected ten times or more. The chain employs TRBV20-1 and TRBJ2-7; 14 nucleotides match TRBD2. CDR1 and CDR2 from the germline V gene are DFQATT and SNEGSKA (reference sequence). CDR3 length: 15 amino acids. V lost 0 bases and J lost 3; bases outside the gene matches: 1. For the CDR3, the DNA is TGCAGTGCTAGAGACGGGACTAGCGGGAGCTACGAGCAGTACTTC. Protein product: CSARDGTSGSYEQYF.

This chain uses TRBV19 with TRBJ2-5, with TRBD1 as a possible D gene (7 bases). Trimming took off 5 bases at V and 11 bases at J, with 33 bases between the two ends. The CDR3 consists of 18 residues. CDR1 LNHDA and CDR2 SQIVND come from the germline V gene (reference sequence). This chain's CDR3 is CASSPGDSDYVSYNEQYF. CDR3 nucleotides: TGTGCCAGTAGTCCGGGGGACAGTGACTATGTTTCCTACAATGAGCAGTACTTC. The variable domain in full, with the rest retrieved from reference TRBV19 and TRBJ2-5, is DGGITQSPKYLFRKEGQNVTLSCEQNLNHDAMYWYRQDPGQGLRLIYYSQIVNDFQKGDIAEGYSVSREKKESFPLTVTSAQKNPTAFYLCASSPGDSDYVSYNEQYFGPGTRLLVL.

This clonotype was detected ten times or more. V and J are TRBV28 and TRBJ2-3; D call uncertain. The V gene's germline CDR1 is MDHEN and CDR2 SYDVKM. The CDR3 extends over 15 amino acids. Trimming removed 4 bases at V and 6 bases at J, with 17 bases between. CDR3: CASSYSQEVRDTQYF. CDR3 in DNA: TGTGCCAGCAGTTACTCTCAAGAGGTACGGGATACGCAGTATTTT.

There are a few counts of this clonotype. The chain links TRBV4-1 to TRBJ1-1; TRBD1 matches 7 bases. The CDR3 contains 19 residues. The germline CDR1 and CDR2 sequences are MGHRA and YSYEKL. V shed 5 bases and J 0 bases; nucleotides not matched to a gene: 18. The CDR3 coding sequence is TGCGCCAGCAGCTACCGACTACGGGGACAGTCAACGATGAACACTGAAGCTTTCTTT. The encoded protein is CASSYRLRGQSTMNTEAFF.

This clonotype was observed a few times. This rearrangement joins TRBV3-1 to TRBJ1-3, with 7 bases fitting TRBD1. Germline CDR1 is LGHDT and CDR2 is YNNKEL (reference sequence). CDR3 length equals 15 residues. The ends lost 3 bases at V and 5 bases at J; junction bases unmatched: 7. CDR3 in DNA: TGTGCCAGCAGCCATGCCGGGACAGCAAGAAACACCATATATTTT. Its protein product is CASSHAGTARNTIYF.

The V and J genes are TRBV19 and TRBJ1-2, with D hard to call. The ends were cut back, 4 bases at V and 4 bases at J, with 16 bases in the middle. Germline CDR1 is LNHDA and CDR2 is SQIVND (reference sequence). The CDR3 length is 15 residues. The CDR3 sequence is CASSKLLRTGYGYTF. The CDR3 DNA reads TGTGCCAGTAGTAAACTGCTGAGAACGGGCTATGGCTACACCTTC.

This chain connects TRBV30 to TRBJ2-3, with 11 bases matching TRBD2. This CDR3 has 17 residues. V dropped 2 bases and J dropped 0; count of bases not matched to a gene: 7. The germline gives CDR1 GTSNPN, CDR2 SVGIG (reference sequence). CDR3 protein: CAWSRPGLAASTDTQYF. CDR3 DNA: TGTGCCTGGAGTAGACCGGGACTAGCGGCGAGCACAGATACGCAGTATTTT.

The DNA of the CDR3 is TGTGCCAGCAGCCAAAAAGGGGACGAAGGGTACGAGCAGTACTTC. It specifies CASSQKGDEGYEQYF. The gene calls are TRBV4-2 and TRBJ2-7, with D perhaps matching TRBD1 or TRBD2 (5 bases each). The CDR3 extends over 15 amino acids. Germline loops: CDR1 LGHNA, CDR2 YNFKEQ. V lost 2 bases to trimming and J lost 4 bases, with 15 bases between them.

This clonotype was detected ten times or more. The chain recombines TRBV28 with TRBJ1-6; no clear D. Germline V CDR1 and CDR2: MDHEN, SYDVKM. Trimming cost V 6 bases and J 0 bases, with 9 bases left between them. There are 15 residues in the CDR3. The CDR3 reads CASRPKSSYNSPLHF. The CDR3 region has the DNA TGTGCCAGCAGGCCGAAGAGCTCCTATAATTCACCCCTCCACTTT.

Many counts were recorded for this clonotype. The gene calls are TRBV7-2 and TRBJ1-2; no reliable D call. V shed 0 bases and J shed 2 bases, with 4 bases lying between them. The CDR3 totals 13 residues. From germline, CDR1 is SGHTA and CDR2 FQGNSA. CDR3 sequence reads: CASSLAGNYGYTF. For the CDR3, the DNA is TGTGCCAGCAGCTTAGCCGGGAACTATGGCTACACCTTC.

This clonotype was seen ten or more times. The CDR3 spells CASGPRGTPYNEQFF. DNA for the CDR3: TGTGCCAGCGGACCGAGGGGGACCCCCTACAATGAGCAGTTCTTC. The chain links TRBV28 to TRBJ2-1; D is possibly TRBD1 (6 bases). Germline CDR1 reads MDHEN; CDR2 reads SYDVKM. The CDR3 runs to 15 residues. V lost 8 bases, J lost 2 bases, and 16 bases lay in between.

This clonotype was counted once. A much more abundant neighbour one base away suggests this may be a read error. The conserved phenylalanine or tryptophan normally closing the CDR3 is absent here, so this likely arose from a read error. J is TRBJ2-1 and V is TRBV28; TRBD1 aligns across 9 bases. The CDR3 is made up of 14 amino acids. Germline-derived CDR1 and CDR2 are MDHEN and SYDVKM. Losses at the gene ends were 9 bases for V and 8 bases for J; bases not matched to a gene: 11. CDR3 sequence: CASSGGQGGDEQFL. CDR3 nucleotide sequence: TGTGCCAGTTCGGGGGGACAGGGCGGAGATGAGCAGTTCCTC.

This clonotype was seen more than once but under ten times. The chain joins TRBV18 to TRBJ2-1; no clear D gene. V was cut by 0 bases and J by 0 bases, with 9 bases left in between. In germline, CDR1 is KGHSH, CDR2 LQKENI. The CDR3 length is 16 residues. The CDR3 reads CASSPPHRNSYNEQFF. CDR3 DNA: TGTGCCAGCTCACCACCGCACCGGAACTCCTACAATGAGCAGTTCTTC.

This clonotype was seen repeatedly, ten times or more. The genes are TRBV2 and TRBJ2-1; 8 bases match TRBD2. The CDR3 is 17 amino acids. Germline-derived CDR1 and CDR2 are SNHLY and FYNNEI. V dropped 4 bases and J dropped 8; count of bases not matched to a gene: 16. The CDR3 loop is CASSVAIAGSGGDEQFF. For the CDR3, the DNA is TGTGCCAGCAGTGTCGCGATAGCGGGGTCTGGTGGGGATGAGCAGTTCTTC. Full variable domain (outside the CDR3, taken from reference TRBV2 and TRBJ2-1): EPEVTQTPSHQVTQMGQEVILRCVPISNHLYFYWYRQILGQKVEFLVSFYNNEISEKSEIFDDQFSVERPDGSNFTLKIRSTKLEDSAMYFCASSVAIAGSGGDEQFFGPGTRLTVL.